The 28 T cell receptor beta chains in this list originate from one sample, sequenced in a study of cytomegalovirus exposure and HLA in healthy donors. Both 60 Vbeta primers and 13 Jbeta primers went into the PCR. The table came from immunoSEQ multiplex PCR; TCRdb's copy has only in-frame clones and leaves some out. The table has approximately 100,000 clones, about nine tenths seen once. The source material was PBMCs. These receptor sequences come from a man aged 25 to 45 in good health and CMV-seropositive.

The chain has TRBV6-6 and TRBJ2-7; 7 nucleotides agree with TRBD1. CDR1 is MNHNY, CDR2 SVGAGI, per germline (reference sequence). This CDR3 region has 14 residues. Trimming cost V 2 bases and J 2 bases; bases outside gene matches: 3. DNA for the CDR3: TGTGCCAGCAGTTACAGCGACAGGGCCTACGAGCAGTACTTC. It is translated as CASSYSDRAYEQYF.

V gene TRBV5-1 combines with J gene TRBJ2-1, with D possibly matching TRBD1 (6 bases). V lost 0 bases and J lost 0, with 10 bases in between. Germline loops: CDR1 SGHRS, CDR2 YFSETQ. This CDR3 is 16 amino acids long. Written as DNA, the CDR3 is TGCGCCAGCAGCTTGGAGACAGGTAGCTCCTACAATGAGCAGTTCTTC. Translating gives CASSLETGSSYNEQFF.

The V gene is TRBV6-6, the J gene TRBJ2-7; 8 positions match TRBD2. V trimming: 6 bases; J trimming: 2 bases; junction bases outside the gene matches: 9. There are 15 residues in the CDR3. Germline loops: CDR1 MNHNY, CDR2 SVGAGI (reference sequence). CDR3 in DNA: TGTGCCAGCAGATTCAATAGCGGGGAGACCTACGAGCAGTACTTC. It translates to CASRFNSGETYEQYF.

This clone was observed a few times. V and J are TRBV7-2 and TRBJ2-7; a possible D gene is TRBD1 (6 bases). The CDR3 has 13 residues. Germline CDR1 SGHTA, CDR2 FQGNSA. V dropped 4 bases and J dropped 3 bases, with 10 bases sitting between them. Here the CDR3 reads CASSSTGGYEQYF. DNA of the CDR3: TGTGCCAGCAGCTCGACAGGAGGCTACGAGCAGTACTTC.

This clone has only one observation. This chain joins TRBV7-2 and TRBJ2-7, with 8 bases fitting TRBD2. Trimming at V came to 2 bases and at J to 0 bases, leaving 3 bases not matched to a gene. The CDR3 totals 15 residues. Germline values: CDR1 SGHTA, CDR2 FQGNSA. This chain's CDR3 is CASSLYTSGSYEQYF. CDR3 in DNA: TGTGCCAGCAGCTTATATACTAGCGGCTCCTACGAGCAGTACTTC.

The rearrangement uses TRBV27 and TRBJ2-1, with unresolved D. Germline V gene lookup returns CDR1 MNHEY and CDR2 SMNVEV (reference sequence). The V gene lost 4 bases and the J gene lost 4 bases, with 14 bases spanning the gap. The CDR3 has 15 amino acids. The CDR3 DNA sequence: TGTGCCAGCAGTTCCTCTACTTACTATTACAATGAGCAGTTCTTC. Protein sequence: CASSSSTYYYNEQFF.

The CDR3 region has the DNA TGCGCCAGCAGCGTGGAGGACGGGGGCACTGAAGCTTTCTTT. Residues: CASSVEDGGTEAFF. The chain combines TRBV5-1 with TRBJ1-1; weak D call: TRBD1 (5 bases). Germline V gene data show CDR1 as SGHRS and CDR2 as YFSETQ. Trimming left V 4 bases short and J 4 bases short, with 14 bases between. This CDR3 is 14 amino acids long.

CDR3 amino acids: CASSAGLGGEQYF. CDR3 in DNA: TGTGCCAGCAGTGCAGGGTTGGGCGGCGAGCAGTACTTC. V is TRBV2 and J is TRBJ2-5; the D gene is possibly TRBD1 (5 bases). Near its end, the DNA agrees better with TRBJ2-7, so the J call may be wrong. Germline values: CDR1 SNHLY, CDR2 FYNNEI. This CDR3 contains 13 residues.

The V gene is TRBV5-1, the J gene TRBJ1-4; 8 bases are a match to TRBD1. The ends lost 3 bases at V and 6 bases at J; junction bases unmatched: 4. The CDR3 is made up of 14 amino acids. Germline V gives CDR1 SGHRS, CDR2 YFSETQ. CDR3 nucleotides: TGCGCCAGCAGCTCGGGGACAGGAGATGAAAAACTGTTTTTT. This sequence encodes CASSSGTGDEKLFF.

The CDR3, as DNA: TGCGCCAGCAGCCCGGGACAGGGCTTCCAAGAGACCCAGTACTTC. Protein product: CASSPGQGFQETQYF. The chain carries TRBV5-1 and TRBJ2-5, with 9 bases matching TRBD1. The germline V gene has CDR1 SGHRS and CDR2 YFSETQ. There are 15 residues in the CDR3. The V and J ends lost 4 bases and 1 base, in that order; junction bases with no gene match: 5.

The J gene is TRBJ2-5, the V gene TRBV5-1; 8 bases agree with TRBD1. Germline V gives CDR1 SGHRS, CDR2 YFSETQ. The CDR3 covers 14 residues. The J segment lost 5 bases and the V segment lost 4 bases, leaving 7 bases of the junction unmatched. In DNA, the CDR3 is TGCGCCAGCAGCCTGGGACAGGACTCGGAGACCCAGTACTTC. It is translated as CASSLGQDSETQYF.

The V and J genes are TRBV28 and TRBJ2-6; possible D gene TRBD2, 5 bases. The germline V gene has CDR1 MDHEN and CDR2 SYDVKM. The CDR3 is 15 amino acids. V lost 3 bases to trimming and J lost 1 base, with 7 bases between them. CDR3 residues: CASSFRGSGANVLTF. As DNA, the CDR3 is TGTGCCAGCAGTTTTCGCGGGTCTGGGGCCAACGTCCTGACTTTC.

This CDR3 reads CASSQDHGQGFYGYTF. The CDR3 DNA sequence: TGCGCCAGCAGCCAAGATCATGGACAGGGATTTTATGGCTACACCTTC. The genes are TRBV4-1 and TRBJ1-2; 8 positions agree with TRBD1. Germline V gene lookup returns CDR1 MGHRA and CDR2 YSYEKL. Trimming at V came to 0 bases and at J to 5 bases, leaving 8 bases not matched to a gene. This CDR3 comprises 16 residues.

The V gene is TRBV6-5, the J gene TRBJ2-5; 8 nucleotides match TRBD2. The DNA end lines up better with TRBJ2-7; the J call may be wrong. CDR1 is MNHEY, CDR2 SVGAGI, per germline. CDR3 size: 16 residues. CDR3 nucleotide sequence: TGTGCCAGCAGTTTTAACGACCGGGGGGGTGGCTACGAGCAGTACTTC. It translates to CASSFNDRGGGYEQYF.

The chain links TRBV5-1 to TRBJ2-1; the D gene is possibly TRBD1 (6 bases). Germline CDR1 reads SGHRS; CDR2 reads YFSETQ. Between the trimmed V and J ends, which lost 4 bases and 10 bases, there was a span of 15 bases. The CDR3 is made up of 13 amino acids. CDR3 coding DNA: TGCGCCAGCAGCGTTTACAGGGTCGAGGAGCAGTTCTTC. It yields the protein CASSVYRVEEQFF.

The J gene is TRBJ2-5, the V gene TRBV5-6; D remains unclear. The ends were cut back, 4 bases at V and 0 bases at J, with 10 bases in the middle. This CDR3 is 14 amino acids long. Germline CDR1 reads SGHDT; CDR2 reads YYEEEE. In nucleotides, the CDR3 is TGTGCCAGCAGCGATACGGTAAACCAAGAGACCCAGTACTTC. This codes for CASSDTVNQETQYF.

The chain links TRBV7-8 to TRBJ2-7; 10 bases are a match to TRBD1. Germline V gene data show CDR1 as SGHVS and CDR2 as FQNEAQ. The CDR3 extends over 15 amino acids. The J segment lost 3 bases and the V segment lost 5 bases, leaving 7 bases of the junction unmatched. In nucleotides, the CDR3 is TGTGCCAGCAGCCTTCAATGGACAGGGGGCTACGAGCAGTACTTC. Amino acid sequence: CASSLQWTGGYEQYF.

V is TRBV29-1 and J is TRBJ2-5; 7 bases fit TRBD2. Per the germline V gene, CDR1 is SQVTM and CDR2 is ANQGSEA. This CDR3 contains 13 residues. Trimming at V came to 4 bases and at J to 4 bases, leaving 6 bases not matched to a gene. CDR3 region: CSVGGGRGETQYF. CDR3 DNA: TGCAGCGTTGGGGGGGGGAGGGGAGAGACCCAGTACTTC. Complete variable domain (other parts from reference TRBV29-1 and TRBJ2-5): SAVISQKPSRDICQRGTSLTIQCQVDSQVTMMFWYRQQPGQSLTLIATANQGSEATYESGFVIDKFPISRPNLTFSTLTVSNMSPEDSSIYLCSVGGGRGETQYFGPGTRLLVL.

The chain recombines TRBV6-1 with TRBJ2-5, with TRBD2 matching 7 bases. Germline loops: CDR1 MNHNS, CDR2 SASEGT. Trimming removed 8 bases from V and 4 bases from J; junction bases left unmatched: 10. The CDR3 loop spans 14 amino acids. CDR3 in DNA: TGTGCCAGCGACCTAGGCGGGAGTGTAGAGACCCAGTACTTC. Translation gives CASDLGGSVETQYF.

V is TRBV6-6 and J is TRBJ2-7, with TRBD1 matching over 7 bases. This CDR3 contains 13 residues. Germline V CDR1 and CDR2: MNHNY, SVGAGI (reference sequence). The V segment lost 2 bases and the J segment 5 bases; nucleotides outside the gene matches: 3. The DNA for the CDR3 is TGTGCCAGCAGTTACCAGGGGGTCCACGAGCAGTACTTC. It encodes CASSYQGVHEQYF.

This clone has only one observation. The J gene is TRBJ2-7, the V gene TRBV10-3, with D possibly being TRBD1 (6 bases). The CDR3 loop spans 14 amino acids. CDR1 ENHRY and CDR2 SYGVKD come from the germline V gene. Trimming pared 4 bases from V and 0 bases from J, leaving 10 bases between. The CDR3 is CAISAQGISYEQYF. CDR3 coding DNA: TGTGCCATCAGTGCGCAGGGGATCTCCTACGAGCAGTACTTC.

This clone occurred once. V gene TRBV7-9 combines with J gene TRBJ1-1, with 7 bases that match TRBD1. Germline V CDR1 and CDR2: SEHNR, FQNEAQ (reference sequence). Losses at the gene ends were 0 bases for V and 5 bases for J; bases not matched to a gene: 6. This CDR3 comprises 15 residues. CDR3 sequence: CASSLAQGDMTEAFF. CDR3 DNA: TGTGCCAGCAGCTTAGCCCAGGGGGATATGACTGAAGCTTTCTTT.

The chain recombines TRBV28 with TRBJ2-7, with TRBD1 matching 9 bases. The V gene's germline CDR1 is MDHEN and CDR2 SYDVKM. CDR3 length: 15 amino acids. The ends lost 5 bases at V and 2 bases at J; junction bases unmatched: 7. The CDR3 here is CASSRTGTGPYEQYF. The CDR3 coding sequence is TGTGCCAGCAGTCGTACCGGGACAGGGCCCTACGAGCAGTACTTC.

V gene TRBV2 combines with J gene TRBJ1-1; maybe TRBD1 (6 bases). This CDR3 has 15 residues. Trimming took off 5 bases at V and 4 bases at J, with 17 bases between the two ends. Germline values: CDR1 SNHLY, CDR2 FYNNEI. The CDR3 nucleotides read TGTGCCAGCAGTTCCGGTGGGGGCAGGGGCACTGAAGCTTTCTTT. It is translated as CASSSGGGRGTEAFF.

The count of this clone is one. CDR3 DNA sequence: TGTGCCAGCAGTCCAACCCGGGACAGGGAATTCTATGGCTACACCTTC. This encodes CASSPTRDREFYGYTF. J is TRBJ1-2 and V is TRBV28, with 9 bases fitting TRBD1. Per the germline V gene, CDR1 is MDHEN and CDR2 is SYDVKM. The CDR3 loop spans 16 amino acids. V lost 5 bases and J lost 4; bases outside the gene matches: 11.

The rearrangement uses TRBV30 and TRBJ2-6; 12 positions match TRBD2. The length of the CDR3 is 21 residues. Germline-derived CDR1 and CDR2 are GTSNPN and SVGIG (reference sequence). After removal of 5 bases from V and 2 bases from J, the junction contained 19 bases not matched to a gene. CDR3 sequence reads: CAWARLAGAPSLRAGANVLTF. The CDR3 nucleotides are TGTGCCTGGGCACGACTAGCGGGAGCCCCCAGTTTGAGGGCTGGGGCCAACGTCCTGACTTTC.

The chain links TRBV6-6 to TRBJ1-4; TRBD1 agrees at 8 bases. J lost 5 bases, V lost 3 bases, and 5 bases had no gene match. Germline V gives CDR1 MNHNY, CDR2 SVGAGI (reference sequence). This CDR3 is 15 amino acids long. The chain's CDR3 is CASSYPGQANEKLFF. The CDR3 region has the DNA TGTGCCAGCAGTTATCCGGGACAGGCGAATGAAAAACTGTTTTTT.

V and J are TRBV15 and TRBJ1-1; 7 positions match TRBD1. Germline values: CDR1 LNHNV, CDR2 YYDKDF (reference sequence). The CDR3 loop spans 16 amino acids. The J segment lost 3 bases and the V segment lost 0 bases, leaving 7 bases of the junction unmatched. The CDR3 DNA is TGTGCCACCAGCAGAGATCTGAGGGGGCGCGACACTGAAGCTTTCTTT. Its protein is CATSRDLRGRDTEAFF.